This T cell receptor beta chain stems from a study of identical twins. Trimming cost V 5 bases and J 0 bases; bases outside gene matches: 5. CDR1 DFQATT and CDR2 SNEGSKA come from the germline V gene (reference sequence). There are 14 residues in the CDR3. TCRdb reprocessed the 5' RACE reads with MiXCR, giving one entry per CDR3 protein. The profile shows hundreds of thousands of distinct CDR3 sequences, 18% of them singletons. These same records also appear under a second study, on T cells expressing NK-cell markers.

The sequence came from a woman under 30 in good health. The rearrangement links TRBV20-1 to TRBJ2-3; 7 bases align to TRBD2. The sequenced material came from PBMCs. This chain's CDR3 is CSAGGDFSTDTQYF. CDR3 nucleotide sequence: TGCAGTGCTGGGGGGGACTTTAGCACAGATACGCAGTATTTT.